The rows below give T cell receptor beta chains drawn from one sample of a study of lymphopenia after photon versus proton radiotherapy. Sequenced by immunoSEQ multiplex PCR; TCRdb stores in-frame clones only, minus some. This table holds about 65,000 clones, about nine tenths found once. The sequencing used peripheral blood, collected from a patient treated with proton-based radiotherapy. These receptors all come from a man at least 80 years old with esophageal cancer. Both conserved end residues are part of each CDR3. The D gene is left open where the match is weak. Not all rows give a size; the values are once, few, many and, for expanded clones, a class.

D: -; size: once; V: TRBV5-1; J: TRBJ1-2; DNA: TGCGCCAGCAGCTTATCTGGCAGCCTACTAACTGGTGGCTACACCTTC; CDR3: CASSLSGSLLTGGYTF
D: -; size: -; V: TRBV6-1; J: TRBJ2-1; DNA: TGTGCCAGCAGTGAACTAGGGCTTGAGCAGTTCTTC; CDR3: CASSELGLEQFF
D: -; size: -; V: TRBV5-8; J: TRBJ2-5; DNA: TGTGCCAGCAGCATTACAAGCGTGGTGTTGGAGACCCAGTACTTC; CDR3: CASSITSVVLETQYF
D: -; size: -; V: TRBV13; J: TRBJ2-7; DNA: TGTGCCAGCAGCTTACCCCACTCCTACGAGCAGTACTTC; CDR3: CASSLPHSYEQYF
D: TRBD2; size: -; V: TRBV7-7; J: TRBJ2-5; DNA: TGTGCCAGCAGCTTAGCGGCGGCTAGCGGGACGGAGACCCAGTACTTC; CDR3: CASSLAAASGTETQYF
D: -; size: -; V: TRBV5-6; J: TRBJ1-2; DNA: TGTGCCAGCAGCTTGGACCGGGGGGACTATGGCTACACCTTC; CDR3: CASSLDRGDYGYTF
D: TRBD1; size: -; V: TRBV7-9; J: TRBJ2-7; DNA: TGTGCCAGCAGCTTAGGGGACAGGGGCGACGAGCAGTACTTC; CDR3: CASSLGDRGDEQYF
D: -; size: once; V: TRBV5-6; J: TRBJ2-7; DNA: TGTGCCAGCAGCCTCCAACGCCGGGACGGGTGGTTC; CDR3: CASSLQRRDGWF
D: -; size: -; V: TRBV19; J: TRBJ1-2; DNA: TGTGCCAGTAGTGTCACAGGTGACAGAGTCCTCAATGGCTACACCTTC; CDR3: CASSVTGDRVLNGYTF
D: TRBD2; size: -; V: TRBV11-2; J: TRBJ2-5; DNA: TGTGCCAGCAGCGGGGTGGCTAGCGGGAGGAAAAGTAGAGAGACCCAGTACTTC; CDR3: CASSGVASGRKSRETQYF
D: TRBD1; size: once; V: TRBV10-3; J: TRBJ1-2; DNA: TGTGCCATCAGTTGGGACAGGGTGGGAGGCTACACCTTC; CDR3: CAISWDRVGGYTF
D: -; size: -; V: TRBV7-2; J: TRBJ1-1; DNA: TGTGCCAGCAGCTTAACCAGGCCAACTGAAGCTTTCTTT; CDR3: CASSLTRPTEAFF
D: -; size: -; V: TRBV19; J: TRBJ2-7; DNA: TGTGCCAGTACCCCTAGTCGCGACCGGTTCGTGGGCGAGCAGTACTTC; CDR3: CASTPSRDRFVGEQYF
D: -; size: -; V: TRBV11-3; J: TRBJ1-3; DNA: TGTGCCAGCAGCGACCCCTCTGGAAACACCATATATTTT; CDR3: CASSDPSGNTIYF
D: -; size: -; V: TRBV7-2; J: TRBJ2-5; DNA: TGTGCCAGCGGAACGGCTGGGGGTGTCTTAGAGACCCAGTACTTC; CDR3: CASGTAGGVLETQYF
D: TRBD2; size: -; V: TRBV5-1; J: TRBJ2-5; DNA: TGCGCCAGCAACCTATTGGGACTAGCGGAAGAGACCCAGTACTTC; CDR3: CASNLLGLAEETQYF
D: -; size: -; V: TRBV6-6; J: TRBJ2-7; DNA: TGTGCCAGCAGGAAGATGGGCTCTCCCTACGAGCAGTACTTC; CDR3: CASRKMGSPYEQYF
D: -; size: -; V: TRBV20-1; J: TRBJ2-3; DNA: TGCAGTGCTGTCGGAGGAGATACGCAGTATTTT; CDR3: CSAVGGDTQYF
D: -; size: -; V: TRBV7-2; J: TRBJ2-2; DNA: TGTGCCAGCAGCTTATTCGGCCCCAGCGGCCCCGGGGAGCTGTTTTTT; CDR3: CASSLFGPSGPGELFF
D: TRBD1; size: -; V: TRBV6-1; J: TRBJ2-7; DNA: TGTGCCAGCAGTGAAACTCCCGGGACAGTTCCCTACGAGCAGTACTTC; CDR3: CASSETPGTVPYEQYF
D: -; size: -; V: TRBV10-3; J: TRBJ2-1; DNA: TGTGCCATCAGATCCGGGAGAGAGAATGAGCAGTTCTTC; CDR3: CAIRSGRENEQFF
D: TRBD1; size: -; V: TRBV7-9; J: TRBJ1-2; DNA: TGTGCCAGCAGCTTAGGGGGACAGGGGTACTATGGCTACACCTTC; CDR3: CASSLGGQGYYGYTF
D: -; size: -; V: TRBV11-2; J: TRBJ2-2; DNA: TGTGCCAGCAGCCAGGGCGTCTGGCGAGACACCGGGGAGCTGTTTTTT; CDR3: CASSQGVWRDTGELFF
D: TRBD2; size: -; V: TRBV7-2; J: TRBJ2-1; DNA: TGTGCCAGCGTAAGACTAGCGGGGAATACCTACAATGAGCAGTTCTTC; CDR3: CASVRLAGNTYNEQFF
D: -; size: -; V: TRBV12-5; J: TRBJ2-3; DNA: TGTGCTAGTGGGACACAGGCAGATACGCAGTATTTT; CDR3: CASGTQADTQYF
D: -; size: few; V: TRBV19; J: TRBJ1-6; DNA: TGTGCCAGTACCCGGAACAGTGAATATAATTCACCCCTCCACTTT; CDR3: CASTRNSEYNSPLHF
D: -; size: -; V: TRBV4-2; J: TRBJ2-7; DNA: TGTGCCAGCAGCCAAGTAAGCCAGGGACCTTACGAGCAGTACTTC; CDR3: CASSQVSQGPYEQYF
D: -; size: -; V: TRBV5-1; J: TRBJ2-7; DNA: TGCGCCAGCAGCTTTAGGAGCGAGCAGTACTTC; CDR3: CASSFRSEQYF
D: -; size: -; V: TRBV5-8; J: TRBJ2-7; DNA: TGTGCCAGCAGCTTGTTTCCGGAATACACCTACGAGCAGTACTTC; CDR3: CASSLFPEYTYEQYF
D: -; size: -; V: TRBV4-1; J: TRBJ2-7; DNA: TGCGCCAGCAGCCAAGCCGAGTTTAGCTCCTACGAGCAGTACTTC; CDR3: CASSQAEFSSYEQYF
D: TRBD1; size: -; V: TRBV5-1; J: TRBJ2-5; DNA: TGCGCCAGCAGCACGGCCCCGGGACAGGGGAAAGAGACCCAGTACTTC; CDR3: CASSTAPGQGKETQYF
D: -; size: -; V: TRBV28; J: TRBJ2-2; DNA: TGTGCCAGCGTGGCAGGGGGGTGGACCGGGGAGCTGTTTTTT; CDR3: CASVAGGWTGELFF
D: -; size: -; V: TRBV5-1; J: TRBJ2-7; DNA: TGCGCCAGCAGCTTGGACAGCCCCTGGAACGAGCAGTACTTC; CDR3: CASSLDSPWNEQYF
D: -; size: -; V: TRBV12-5; J: TRBJ2-7; DNA: TGTGCTAGTGGTTTGGTCGGAGCGTCTTACGAGCAGTACTTC; CDR3: CASGLVGASYEQYF
D: -; size: once; V: TRBV7-8; J: TRBJ2-7; DNA: TGTGCCAGCAGCGGAGAGGGTTTGGGGTTTTCCTACGAGCAGTACTTC; CDR3: CASSGEGLGFSYEQYF
D: -; size: -; V: TRBV4-1; J: TRBJ1-5; DNA: TGCGCCAGCAGCCAAGATCCGGGTCCAACAAGCAATCAGCCCCAGCATTTT; CDR3: CASSQDPGPTSNQPQHF
D: TRBD1; size: -; V: TRBV6-5; J: TRBJ2-2; DNA: TGTGCCAGCAGAAGACAGGGGGCAGGTACCGGGGAGCTGTTTTTT; CDR3: CASRRQGAGTGELFF
D: -; size: -; V: TRBV6-6; J: TRBJ1-4; DNA: TGTGCCAGCAGTCGGGCCTTCCCGGATGAAAAACTGTTTTTT; CDR3: CASSRAFPDEKLFF
D: -; size: -; V: TRBV5-4; J: TRBJ2-3; DNA: TGTGCCAGCAGCCTAGCGTCGAACAGGGATACGCAGTATTTT; CDR3: CASSLASNRDTQYF
D: -; size: once; V: TRBV7-9; J: TRBJ1-1; DNA: TGTGCCAGCAGCTTAGTGGGAGACACTGAAGCTTTCTTT; CDR3: CASSLVGDTEAFF
D: TRBD1; size: -; V: TRBV5-6; J: TRBJ2-7; DNA: TGTGCCAGCAGCCCCGGAACGTGGGACAGCAACTACGAGCAGTACTTC; CDR3: CASSPGTWDSNYEQYF
D: -; size: -; V: TRBV7-9; J: TRBJ1-2; DNA: TGTGCCAGCAGCTACGGGTCTAACAGGGATGGCTACACCTTC; CDR3: CASSYGSNRDGYTF
D: TRBD1; size: few; V: TRBV5-4; J: TRBJ2-5; DNA: TGTGCCAGCAGCCGGACAGGGGAGACCCAGTACTTC; CDR3: CASSRTGETQYF
D: -; size: once; V: TRBV27; J: TRBJ2-7; DNA: TGTGCCAGCACCCCCAGTCGGGGCTCCTACGAGCAGTACTTC; CDR3: CASTPSRGSYEQYF
D: -; size: -; V: TRBV21-1; J: TRBJ1-1; DNA: TGTGCCAGCAGCAAAGAGCCGGTCCAGGGGGCTGACACTGAAGCTTTCTTT; CDR3: CASSKEPVQGADTEAFF
D: -; size: -; V: TRBV11-3; J: TRBJ2-1; DNA: TGTGCCAGCAGCTTTTCCCCCCAATCCAAGCAGTTCTTC; CDR3: CASSFSPQSKQFF
D: TRBD2; size: -; V: TRBV7-7; J: TRBJ2-1; DNA: TGTGCTAGCAGCTTGGCTACTAGCGGGGAGTTTGGTGAGCAGTTCTTC; CDR3: CASSLATSGEFGEQFF
D: TRBD2; size: -; V: TRBV4-1; J: TRBJ2-1; DNA: TGCGCCAGCAGCCACAATAGCGGGGGGGACTACAATGAGCAGTTCTTC; CDR3: CASSHNSGGDYNEQFF
D: -; size: -; V: TRBV6-1; J: TRBJ1-4; DNA: TGTGCCAGCAGTCAGGGTTCGTTTGGAGAAAAACTGTTTTTT; CDR3: CASSQGSFGEKLFF
D: -; size: -; V: TRBV30; J: TRBJ1-1; DNA: TGTGCCTTTTTCCCGGGACTCCCACGGGCCACTGAAGCTTTCTTT; CDR3: CAFFPGLPRATEAFF
D: -; size: -; V: TRBV7-9; J: TRBJ2-3; DNA: TGTGCCAGCAGCCCCTCGGACCTGCTCGCAGATACGCAGTATTTT; CDR3: CASSPSDLLADTQYF
D: TRBD1; size: -; V: TRBV6-1; J: TRBJ2-7; DNA: TGTGCCAGCGTGGACAGGAACCTCTACGAGCAGTACTTC; CDR3: CASVDRNLYEQYF
D: TRBD2; size: once; V: TRBV7-6; J: TRBJ2-1; DNA: TGTGCCAGCAGCTTCGGGCTAGCGGGTTACAATGAGCAGTTCTTC; CDR3: CASSFGLAGYNEQFF
D: TRBD1; size: -; V: TRBV19; J: TRBJ1-2; DNA: TGTGCCAGTAGTATAGGAGGGGGCGCCCATGGCTACACCTTC; CDR3: CASSIGGGAHGYTF
D: -; size: -; V: TRBV6-1; J: TRBJ2-7; DNA: TGTGCCAGCAGTGAAGGGGACACGGGGGTCTACGAGCAGTACTTC; CDR3: CASSEGDTGVYEQYF
D: -; size: -; V: TRBV4-3; J: TRBJ2-2; DNA: TGCGCCAGCAGCCATGGTAGGGGCACCGGGGAGCTGTTTTTT; CDR3: CASSHGRGTGELFF
D: -; size: -; V: TRBV7-8; J: TRBJ1-1; DNA: TGTGCCAGCAGCTTCACAGGGAACACTGAAGCTTTCTTT; CDR3: CASSFTGNTEAFF
D: -; size: -; V: TRBV6-6; J: TRBJ2-3; DNA: TGTGCCAGCAGTATGAGCGGTCGGAGCACAGATACGCAGTATTTT; CDR3: CASSMSGRSTDTQYF